This T cell receptor beta chain was observed in a study of T cell repertoires in ileal Crohn's disease. Study summary: Patients had a median approximately 8-year disease duration, and roughly 38% were active smokers. Study-wide results and limits: Endoscopic recurrence occurred in every patient whose clonality exceeded 26.8%.

This table comes from immunoSEQ multiplex PCR, and its TCRdb copy is limited to in-frame clones, with some not included. The data hold about 13,000 clones, with around 69% observed a single time. Time point in this sample: neoterminal ileum biopsy at postoperative endoscopy, about 6 months after surgery. CDR3 size: 16 residues. V was shortened by 1 base and J by 5 bases, with 16 bases between the two germline ends. CDR1 SGHVS and CDR2 FQNEAQ come from the germline V gene. This clone was detected a few times. Its antigen is unknown. This sequence was found in an adult with Crohn's disease. The sequenced sample was ileal tissue. V gene TRBV7-8 combines with J gene TRBJ2-3, with D perhaps TRBD1 (6 bases). As DNA, the CDR3 is TGTGCCAGCAGCTTAGAGGCAGGGGCCCCAGGAGATACGCAGTATTTT. It is translated as CASSLEAGAPGDTQYF. Looking up the rest from reference TRBV7-8 and TRBJ2-3 gives the full variable domain: GAGVSQSPRYKVAKRGQDVALRCDPISGHVSLFWYQQALGQGPEFLTYFQNEAQLDKSGLPSDRFFAERPEGSVSTLKIQRTQQEDSAVYLCASSLEAGAPGDTQYFGPGTRLTVL.